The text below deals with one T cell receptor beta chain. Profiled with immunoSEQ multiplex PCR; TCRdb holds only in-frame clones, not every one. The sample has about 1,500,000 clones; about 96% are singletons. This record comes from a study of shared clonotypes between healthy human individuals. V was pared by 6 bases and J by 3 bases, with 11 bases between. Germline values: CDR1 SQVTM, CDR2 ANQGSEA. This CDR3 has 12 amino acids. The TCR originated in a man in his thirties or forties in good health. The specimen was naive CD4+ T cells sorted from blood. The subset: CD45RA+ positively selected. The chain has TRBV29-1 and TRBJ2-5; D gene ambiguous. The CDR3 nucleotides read TGCAGCGTCATGTTGGTAGAAGAGACCCAGTACTTC. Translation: CSVMLVEETQYF.